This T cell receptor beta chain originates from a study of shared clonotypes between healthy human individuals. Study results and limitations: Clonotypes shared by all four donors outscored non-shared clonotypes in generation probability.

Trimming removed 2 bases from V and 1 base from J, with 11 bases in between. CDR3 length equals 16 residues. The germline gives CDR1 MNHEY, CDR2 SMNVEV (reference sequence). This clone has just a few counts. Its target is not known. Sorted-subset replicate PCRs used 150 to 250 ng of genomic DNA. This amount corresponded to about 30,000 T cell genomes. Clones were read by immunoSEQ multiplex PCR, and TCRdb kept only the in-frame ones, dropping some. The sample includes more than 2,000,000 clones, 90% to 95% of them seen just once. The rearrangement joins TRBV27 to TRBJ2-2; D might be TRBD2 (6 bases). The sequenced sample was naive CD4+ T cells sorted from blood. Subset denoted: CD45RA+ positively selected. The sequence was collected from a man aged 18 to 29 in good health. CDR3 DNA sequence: TGTGCCAGCAGTTTAGTTTGGGGGGAGAACACCGGGGAGCTGTTTTTT. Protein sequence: CASSLVWGENTGELFF.